The 25 T cell receptor beta chains in this list originate from one sample, sequenced in a study of blood T cell repertoires in COVID-19. Measured with immunoSEQ multiplex PCR; TCRdb has only the in-frame clones, and not every one. Seen here are 200,000 to 300,000 clones, 81% observed once, and the top ten hold around 7.5%. The specimen was peripheral blood. The receptors originated from a woman older than 75 with COVID-19, enrolled during active disease.

The chain employs TRBV9 and TRBJ1-4, with 7 positions matching TRBD1. The CDR3 length is 13 residues. J lost 10 bases, V lost 0 bases, and 3 bases had no gene match. Per the germline V gene, CDR1 is SGDLS and CDR2 is YYNGEE. The DNA of the CDR3 is TGTGCCAGCAGCGTAGAGCAGGGGGGAAAACTGTTTTTT. Protein product: CASSVEQGGKLFF.

The chain employs TRBV6-2 or TRBV6-3 and TRBJ1-2; TRBD1 is a possible D gene (6 bases). V was cut by 0 bases and J by 0 bases, with 17 bases left in between. The CDR3 contains 18 residues. From germline, CDR1 is MNHEY and CDR2 SVGEGT. DNA for the CDR3: TGTGCCAGCAGTTACTCGATGACAGGAAGCCGATCTAACTATGGCTACACCTTC. Its protein product is CASSYSMTGSRSNYGYTF.

The J gene is TRBJ1-5, the V gene TRBV24-1; D is uncertain. Trimming removed 7 bases from V and 3 bases from J, with 15 bases in between. The CDR3 length is 15 residues. Germline CDR1 is KGHDR and CDR2 is SFDVKD. The CDR3 loop reads CATRPGDGDNQPQHF. The CDR3 DNA reads TGTGCCACCAGGCCCGGTGACGGGGACAATCAGCCCCAGCATTTT.

The chain carries TRBV28 and TRBJ1-1; a possible D gene is TRBD1 (5 bases). The CDR3 loop spans 14 amino acids. Germline V lookup: CDR1 MDHEN, CDR2 SYDVKM. Trimming left V 6 bases short and J 5 bases short, with 16 bases between. The CDR3 sequence: CASSYMVGGTEAFF. For the CDR3, the DNA is TGTGCCAGCAGCTACATGGTGGGGGGTACTGAAGCTTTCTTT.

To note about this clone: One end of the junction varies from germline; a read error may be responsible. The chain is built from TRBV28 and TRBJ1-2, with D possibly TRBD1 on 6 matching bases. Looked up from germline, CDR1 is MDHEN and CDR2 is SYDVKM. The CDR3 loop spans 12 amino acids. The CDR3 reads CASTITKGEREF. The CDR3 DNA follows: TGTGCCAGCACCATAACTAAGGGGGAACGCGAATTC.

The gene calls are TRBV29-1 and TRBJ2-5; 7 nucleotides line up with TRBD2. Germline V gene lookup returns CDR1 SQVTM and CDR2 ANQGSEA. The CDR3 runs 14 residues. The J segment lost 1 base and the V segment lost 6 bases, leaving 8 bases of the junction unmatched. CDR3 in amino acids: CSVGGGSSQETQYF. The CDR3 coding sequence is TGCAGCGTGGGGGGGGGTAGTTCCCAAGAGACCCAGTACTTC.

The V call is TRBV7-2, the J call TRBJ2-6; unclear D gene. The CDR3 is made up of 17 amino acids. Looked up from germline, CDR1 is SGHTA and CDR2 is FQGNSA. V lost 1 base and J lost 2, with 12 bases in between. Here the CDR3 reads CASSLGLSVPGANVLTF. The DNA of the CDR3 is TGTGCCAGCAGCTTAGGCCTATCGGTGCCTGGGGCCAACGTCCTGACTTTC. Complete variable domain (other parts from reference TRBV7-2 and TRBJ2-6): GAGVSQSPSNKVTEKGKDVELRCDPISGHTALYWYRQSLGQGLEFLIYFQGNSAPDKSGLPSDRFSAERTGGSVSTLTIQRTQQEDSAVYLCASSLGLSVPGANVLTFGAGSRLTVL.

The J gene is TRBJ2-7, the V gene TRBV7-2; D is perhaps TRBD2 (5 bases). The CDR3 consists of 13 residues. The germline V gene encodes CDR1 SGHTA and CDR2 FQGNSA. Trimming stripped 4 bases from V and 6 bases from J, with 13 bases between. The CDR3 is CASSSYTGIEQYF. Written as DNA, the CDR3 is TGTGCCAGCAGCTCATATACGGGGATCGAGCAGTACTTC.

This clone has more than one count but fewer than ten. The chain recombines TRBV2 with TRBJ2-1; 9 bases agree with TRBD2. The V gene's germline CDR1 is SNHLY and CDR2 FYNNEI. This CDR3 is 14 amino acids long. The V segment lost 7 bases and the J segment 3 bases; nucleotides outside the gene matches: 4. CDR3 residues: CASIQREVYNEQFF. CDR3 in DNA: TGTGCCAGCATACAGCGGGAGGTCTACAATGAGCAGTTCTTC.

This clone was detected a few times. The V and J genes are TRBV18 and TRBJ2-1, with 12 bases fitting TRBD1. Germline-derived CDR1 and CDR2 are KGHSH and LQKENI. The CDR3 covers 18 residues. Germline trimming cut 4 bases from V and 15 bases from J; bases unmatched to any gene: 22. The CDR3 bases are TGTGCCAGCTCACTCCTCGAAATGGGACAGGGGGCTATTAGCAGGACGTTCTTC. The encoded protein is CASSLLEMGQGAISRTFF.

The table lists this clone with a count of one. The J gene is TRBJ1-1, the V gene TRBV28; 7 nucleotides line up with TRBD1. The CDR3 is 15 amino acids. Per germline, CDR1 MDHEN and CDR2 SYDVKM. After removal of 8 bases from V and 1 base from J, the junction contained 10 bases not matched to a gene. This CDR3 reads CASQGGDSTNTEAFF. CDR3 nucleotide sequence: TGTGCCAGCCAAGGCGGGGACAGTACGAACACTGAAGCTTTCTTT.

The chain carries TRBV7-9 and TRBJ1-2; 9 bases are shared with TRBD1. J was trimmed by 5 bases and V by 1 base; bases with no gene match: 8. The germline V gene has CDR1 SEHNR and CDR2 FQNEAQ (reference sequence). This CDR3 has 16 residues. The DNA for the CDR3 is TGTGCCAGCAGCTTAGGGGACAGGGTTGTACGATATGGCTACACCTTC. Translating gives CASSLGDRVVRYGYTF.

The chain uses TRBV9 and TRBJ1-1; no clear D gene. V shed 2 bases and J shed 6 bases, with 14 bases lying between them. CDR3 length: 14 residues. Per germline, CDR1 SGDLS and CDR2 YYNGEE. The CDR3 nucleotides are TGTGCCAGCAGCGTTGGTAGTGAGGCCCCTGAAGCTTTCTTT. Translating gives CASSVGSEAPEAFF.

This clone was found once. DNA for the CDR3: TGTGCCACCAGTGATCCGAGGGGGGAGACCCAGTACTTC. Amino acid sequence: CATSDPRGETQYF. This chain joins TRBV24-1 and TRBJ2-5; TRBD1 might be the D (6 bases). Looked up from germline, CDR1 is KGHDR and CDR2 is SFDVKD. This CDR3 spans 13 amino acids. V was cut by 3 bases and J by 5 bases, with 9 bases left in between.

The chain employs TRBV7-2 and TRBJ2-7; perhaps TRBD2 as D (6 bases). This CDR3 has 15 amino acids. V was clipped by 5 bases and J by 1 base, with 15 bases between them. From germline, CDR1 is SGHTA and CDR2 FQGNSA. In nucleotides, the CDR3 is TGTGCCAGCAGCGCCGTACGGGGGATATCCTACGAGCAGTACTTC. Translating it yields CASSAVRGISYEQYF.

This rearrangement joins TRBV3-1 (or the pseudogene TRBV3-2) to TRBJ2-5; tentatively, D is TRBD1 (6 bases). Germline-derived CDR1 and CDR2 are LGHDT and YNNKEL (reference sequence). Trimming took off 4 bases at V and 5 bases at J, with 23 bases between the two ends. The CDR3 totals 17 residues. The CDR3 region has the DNA TGTGCCAGCAGCCCCGGGACACAAATCTCATTCGGGGAGACCCAGTACTTC. Amino acids: CASSPGTQISFGETQYF.

This clone was observed a handful of times. The chain combines TRBV3-1 (or the pseudogene TRBV3-2) with TRBJ1-2; D is undetermined. Per germline, CDR1 LGHDT and CDR2 YNNKEL (reference sequence). The CDR3 runs to 13 residues. Between the trimmed V and J ends, which lost 4 bases and 4 bases, there was a span of 10 bases. This chain's CDR3 is CASSPRTSYGYTF. The CDR3 nucleotides read TGTGCCAGCAGCCCGCGCACGTCCTATGGCTACACCTTC.

The V and J genes are TRBV6-2 or TRBV6-3 and TRBJ1-2, with 7 bases that match TRBD1. This CDR3 comprises 14 residues. Germline assignment: CDR1 MNHEY and CDR2 SVGEGT. Trimming at V came to 4 bases and at J to 4 bases, leaving 6 bases not matched to a gene. The CDR3 bases are TGTGCCAGCAGTTGGAGGACAGGTTCCTATGGCTACACCTTC. Translating it yields CASSWRTGSYGYTF.

The J gene is TRBJ2-3, the V gene TRBV20-1; D is perhaps TRBD2 (6 bases). The germline V gene encodes CDR1 DFQATT and CDR2 SNEGSKA (reference sequence). Trimming cost V 6 bases and J 12 bases, with 13 bases left between them. This CDR3 comprises 10 residues. CDR3 loop: CSAVGTLQYF. In nucleotides, the CDR3 is TGCAGTGCGGTCGGGACTCTCCAGTATTTT.

This chain links TRBV29-1 with TRBJ1-2; D unclear. Trimming stripped 4 bases from V and 4 bases from J, with 10 bases between. Germline assignment: CDR1 SQVTM and CDR2 ANQGSEA. The CDR3 covers 12 residues. The chain's CDR3 is CSVGENSYGYTF. The DNA of the CDR3 is TGCAGCGTTGGAGAGAACTCCTATGGCTACACCTTC. Combining the CDR3 with reference TRBV29-1 and TRBJ1-2 gives the whole variable domain SAVISQKPSRDICQRGTSLTIQCQVDSQVTMMFWYRQQPGQSLTLIATANQGSEATYESGFVIDKFPISRPNLTFSTLTVSNMSPEDSSIYLCSVGENSYGYTFGSGTRLTVV.

The rearrangement uses TRBV4-1 and TRBJ2-7; possibly TRBD1 for D (6 bases). V dropped 0 bases and J dropped 3 bases, with 15 bases sitting between them. Per germline, CDR1 MGHRA and CDR2 YSYEKL. The CDR3 is made up of 16 amino acids. The CDR3 here is CASSQDHGTFNYEQYF. The DNA of the CDR3 is TGCGCCAGCAGCCAAGATCACGGGACATTCAACTACGAGCAGTACTTC.

The chain employs TRBV20-1 and TRBJ1-1, with D hard to call. This CDR3 region has 11 residues. The germline gives CDR1 DFQATT, CDR2 SNEGSKA (reference sequence). The ends were cut back, 5 bases at V and 1 base at J, with 5 bases in the middle. The CDR3 loop is CSAFRNTEAFF. CDR3 nucleotide sequence: TGCAGTGCTTTCAGGAACACTGAAGCTTTCTTT.

The chain is built from TRBV19 and TRBJ1-2; TRBD1 agrees at 10 bases. The CDR3 spans 14 residues. J lost 4 bases, V lost 7 bases, and 6 bases had no gene match. CDR1 LNHDA and CDR2 SQIVND come from the germline V gene (reference sequence). Here the CDR3 DNA reads TGTGCCAGTAATCGCGACAGGGGGCTCTATGGCTACACCTTC. It is translated as CASNRDRGLYGYTF.

The V gene is TRBV7-3, the J gene TRBJ2-5, with TRBD2 matching over 7 bases. This CDR3 has 14 residues. The germline V gene has CDR1 SGHTA and CDR2 FQGTGA. With V trimmed by 5 bases and J by 5 bases, 8 bases remained unmatched. The CDR3 loop reads CASSHGTIGETQYF. The CDR3 DNA follows: TGTGCCAGCAGCCACGGGACTATTGGGGAGACCCAGTACTTC.

The chain combines TRBV5-6 with TRBJ1-5, with D uncertain. This CDR3 contains 15 residues. The V gene's germline CDR1 is SGHDT and CDR2 YYEEEE. V lost 3 bases and J lost 2, with 12 bases in between. CDR3 in amino acids: CASSSWPGGNQPQHF. DNA of the CDR3: TGTGCCAGCAGCTCTTGGCCTGGAGGCAATCAGCCCCAGCATTTT.